The source of this TCR beta chain is a study of T cell responses to AZD1222 COVID-19 vaccine. Study-level background: Pooled together were second doses at about 4 or about 12 weeks. Regarding the study as a whole: Once two AZD1222 doses were given, Spike-specific TCR breadth and depth went up. There were repertoire samples only from the period after the peak T cell response. Donor demographics were predominantly white British with a female majority; clonal diversity may be underestimated.

Regarding this clone: The antigen remains undetermined.

TCRdb's table, derived via immunoSEQ multiplex PCR, lists solely in-frame clones and lacks some. Among around 69,000 clones, around nine tenths were seen once, and the ten largest hold roughly a tenth. This CDR3 region has 12 residues. The ends were cut back, 5 bases at V and 9 bases at J, with 13 bases in the middle. CDR1 and CDR2 from the germline V gene are SGDLS and YYNGEE. The chain has TRBV9 and TRBJ2-3; no clear D gene. Sample: peripheral blood, taken on day 0 of AZD1222 vaccination. The TCR originated in an adult in good health. In DNA, the CDR3 is TGTGCCAGCAGAGCTGACATGGGGACGCAGTATTTT. Translating gives CASRADMGTQYF. Complete variable domain (other parts from reference TRBV9 and TRBJ2-3): DSGVTQTPKHLITATGQRVTLRCSPRSGDLSVYWYQQSLDQGLQFLIQYYNGEERAKGNILERFSAQQFPDLHSELNLSSLELGDSALYFCASRADMGTQYFGPGTRLTVL.